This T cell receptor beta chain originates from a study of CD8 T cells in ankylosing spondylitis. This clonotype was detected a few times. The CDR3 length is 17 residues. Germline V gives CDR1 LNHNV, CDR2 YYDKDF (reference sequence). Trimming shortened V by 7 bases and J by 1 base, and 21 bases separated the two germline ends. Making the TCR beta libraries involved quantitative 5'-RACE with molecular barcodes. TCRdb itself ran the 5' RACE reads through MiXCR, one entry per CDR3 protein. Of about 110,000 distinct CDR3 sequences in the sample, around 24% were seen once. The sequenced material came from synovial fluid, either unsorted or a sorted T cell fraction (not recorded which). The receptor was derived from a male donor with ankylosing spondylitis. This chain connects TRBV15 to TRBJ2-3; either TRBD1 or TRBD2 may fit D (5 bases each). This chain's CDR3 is CATTVTGANVGTDTQYF. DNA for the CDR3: TGTGCCACCACCGTTACCGGGGCGAACGTAGGCACAGATACGCAGTATTTT.